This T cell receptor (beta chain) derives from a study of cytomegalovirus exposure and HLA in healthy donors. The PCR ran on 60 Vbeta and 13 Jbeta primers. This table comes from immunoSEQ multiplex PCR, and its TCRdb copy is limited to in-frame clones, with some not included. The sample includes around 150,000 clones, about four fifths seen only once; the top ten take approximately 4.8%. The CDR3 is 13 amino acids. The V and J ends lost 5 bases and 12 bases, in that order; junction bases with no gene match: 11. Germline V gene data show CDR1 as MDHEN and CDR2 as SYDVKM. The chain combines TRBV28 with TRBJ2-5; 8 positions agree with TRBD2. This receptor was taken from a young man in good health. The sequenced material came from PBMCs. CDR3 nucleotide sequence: TGTGCCAGCAGTCCTCCAGCGGGAGCTCATAAGTACTTC. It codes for CASSPPAGAHKYF.